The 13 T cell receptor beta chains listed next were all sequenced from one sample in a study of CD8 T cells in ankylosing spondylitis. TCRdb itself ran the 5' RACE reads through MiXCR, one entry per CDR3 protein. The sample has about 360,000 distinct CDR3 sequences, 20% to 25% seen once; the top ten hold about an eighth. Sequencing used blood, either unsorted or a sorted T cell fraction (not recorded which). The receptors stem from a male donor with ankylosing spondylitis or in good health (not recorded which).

The CDR3 nucleotides read TGTGCCAGCAGTTATTCTAGCGGGGGTTGGTACGAGCAGTACTTC. It specifies CASSYSSGGWYEQYF. V usage is TRBV6-5 and J usage is TRBJ2-7; 10 bases are shared with TRBD2. Per the germline V gene, CDR1 is MNHEY and CDR2 is SVGAGI. CDR3 length: 15 residues. Trimming took 3 bases from V and 4 from J; bases not matched to a gene: 6.

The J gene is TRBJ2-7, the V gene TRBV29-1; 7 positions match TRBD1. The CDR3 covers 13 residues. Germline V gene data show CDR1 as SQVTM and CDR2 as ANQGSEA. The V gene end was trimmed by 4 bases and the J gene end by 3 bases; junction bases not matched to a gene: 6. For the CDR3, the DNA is TGCAGCGTTGCCAACAGGGGAAGCTACGAGCAGTACTTC. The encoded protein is CSVANRGSYEQYF.

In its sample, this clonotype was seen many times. The CDR3 here is CASTTGDDTQYF. CDR3 coding DNA: TGTGCCAGCACGACAGGGGACGATACGCAGTATTTT. V is TRBV12-3 or TRBV12-4 and J is TRBJ2-3, with 8 bases aligning to TRBD1. CDR3 length equals 12 residues. V was clipped by 7 bases and J by 6 bases; unmatched bases: 3.

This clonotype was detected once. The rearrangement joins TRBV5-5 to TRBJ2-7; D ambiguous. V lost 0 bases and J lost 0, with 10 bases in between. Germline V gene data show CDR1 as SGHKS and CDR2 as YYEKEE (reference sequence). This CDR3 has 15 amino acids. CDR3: CASSLALSNSYEQYF. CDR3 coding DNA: TGTGCCAGCAGCTTGGCCTTGAGTAACTCCTACGAGCAGTACTTC.

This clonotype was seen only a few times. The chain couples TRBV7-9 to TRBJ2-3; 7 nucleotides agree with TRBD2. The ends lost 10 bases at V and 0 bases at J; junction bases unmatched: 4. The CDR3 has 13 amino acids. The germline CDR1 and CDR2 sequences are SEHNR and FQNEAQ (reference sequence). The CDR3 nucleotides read TGTGCCACCAAGCGGGGCAGCACAGATACGCAGTATTTT. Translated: CATKRGSTDTQYF.

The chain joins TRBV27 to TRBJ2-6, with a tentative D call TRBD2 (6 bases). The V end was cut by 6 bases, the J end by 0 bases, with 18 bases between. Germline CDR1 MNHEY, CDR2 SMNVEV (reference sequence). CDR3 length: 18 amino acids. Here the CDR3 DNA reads TGTGCCAGCAGCCAACCGGGACTGAGAAGCTCTGGGGCCAACGTCCTGACTTTC. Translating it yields CASSQPGLRSSGANVLTF. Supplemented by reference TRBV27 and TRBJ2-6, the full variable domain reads EAQVTQNPRYLITVTGKKLTVTCSQNMNHEYMSWYRQDPGLGLRQIYYSMNVEVTDKGDVPEGYKVSRKEKRNFPLILESPSPNQTSLYFCASSQPGLRSSGANVLTFGAGSRLTVL.

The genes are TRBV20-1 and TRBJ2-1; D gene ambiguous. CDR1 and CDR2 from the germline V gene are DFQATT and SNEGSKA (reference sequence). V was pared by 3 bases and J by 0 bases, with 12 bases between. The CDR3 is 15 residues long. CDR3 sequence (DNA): TGCAGTGCTAGGGTTGTAGAGAGCTCCTACAATGAGCAGTTCTTC. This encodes CSARVVESSYNEQFF.

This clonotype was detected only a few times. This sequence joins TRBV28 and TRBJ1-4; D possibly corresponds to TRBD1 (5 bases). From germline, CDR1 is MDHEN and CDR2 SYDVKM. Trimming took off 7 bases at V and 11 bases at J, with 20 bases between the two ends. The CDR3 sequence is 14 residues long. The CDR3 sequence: CASNPPADSRKLFF. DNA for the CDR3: TGTGCCAGCAATCCCCCGGCAGACAGCCGTAAACTGTTTTTT.

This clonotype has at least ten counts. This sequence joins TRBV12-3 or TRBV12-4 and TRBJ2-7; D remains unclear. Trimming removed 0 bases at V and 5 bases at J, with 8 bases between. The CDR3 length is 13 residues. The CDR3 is CASSLALGNEQYF. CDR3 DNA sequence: TGTGCCAGCAGTTTAGCTCTGGGGAACGAGCAGTACTTC.

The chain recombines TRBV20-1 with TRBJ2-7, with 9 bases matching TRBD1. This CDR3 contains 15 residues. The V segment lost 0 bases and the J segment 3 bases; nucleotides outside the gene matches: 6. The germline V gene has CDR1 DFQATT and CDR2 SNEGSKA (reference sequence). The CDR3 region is CSARDRDRVGYEQYF. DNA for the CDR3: TGCAGTGCTAGAGATCGGGACAGGGTGGGCTACGAGCAGTACTTC.

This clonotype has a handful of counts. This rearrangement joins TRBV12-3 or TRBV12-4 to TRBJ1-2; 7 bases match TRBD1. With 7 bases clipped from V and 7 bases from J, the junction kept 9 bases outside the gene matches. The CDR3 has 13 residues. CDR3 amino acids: CASTPDREGGYTF. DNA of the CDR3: TGTGCCAGCACCCCCGACAGGGAAGGTGGCTACACCTTC.

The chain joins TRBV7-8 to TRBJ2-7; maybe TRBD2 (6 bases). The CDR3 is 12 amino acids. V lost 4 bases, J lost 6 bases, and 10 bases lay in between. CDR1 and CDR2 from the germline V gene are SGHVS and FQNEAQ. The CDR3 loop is CASSSRLGEQYF. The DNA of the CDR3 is TGTGCCAGCAGCTCCCGACTAGGCGAGCAGTACTTC.

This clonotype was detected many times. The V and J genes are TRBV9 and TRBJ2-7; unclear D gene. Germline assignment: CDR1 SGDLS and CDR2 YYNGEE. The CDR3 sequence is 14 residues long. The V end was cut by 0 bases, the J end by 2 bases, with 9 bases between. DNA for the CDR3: TGTGCCAGCAGCGTAGGTACGGGCCCCTACGAGCAGTACTTC. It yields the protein CASSVGTGPYEQYF.